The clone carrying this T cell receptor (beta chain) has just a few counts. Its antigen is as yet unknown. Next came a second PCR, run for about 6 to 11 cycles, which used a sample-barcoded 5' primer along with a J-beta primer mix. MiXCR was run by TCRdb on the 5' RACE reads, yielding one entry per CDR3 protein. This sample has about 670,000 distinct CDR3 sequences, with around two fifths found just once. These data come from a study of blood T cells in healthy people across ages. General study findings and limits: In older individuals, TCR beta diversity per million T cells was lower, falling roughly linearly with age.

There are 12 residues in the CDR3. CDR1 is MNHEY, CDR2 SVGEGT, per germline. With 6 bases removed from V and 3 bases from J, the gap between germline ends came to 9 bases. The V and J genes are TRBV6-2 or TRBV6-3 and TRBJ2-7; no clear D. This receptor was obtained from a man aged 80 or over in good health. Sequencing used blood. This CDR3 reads CASRLFGYEQYF. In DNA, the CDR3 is TGTGCCAGCAGGCTTTTCGGCTACGAGCAGTACTTC.